The rows below give T cell receptor beta chains drawn from one sample of a study of low-dose radiotherapy and immunotherapy resistance in tumors. From the reads, TCRdb called clonotypes with MiXCR, one entry per CDR3 protein. This table has tens of thousands of distinct CDR3 sequences, 15% to 20% appearing once. The source was PBMCs, collected before treatment. The receptors derive from a male donor with prostate cancer. Each CDR3 is given with its conserved first and last residue. A D gene is named only where the DNA matches it firmly. The size entry is marked missing in some rows and otherwise reads once, few, many or a size class.

cdr3_nt: TGTGCCAGCAGTGACTGGTCGGTGCCCCCGAACACTGAAGCTTTCTTT
cdr3_aa: CASSDWSVPPNTEAFF
clone_size: many
v_call: TRBV6-4
j_call: TRBJ1-1
d_call: NA

cdr3_nt: TGTGCCAGCAGCTTAAGCGGGGGGGCCGGGGAGACCCAGTACTTC
cdr3_aa: CASSLSGGAGETQYF
clone_size: many
v_call: TRBV11-2
j_call: TRBJ2-5
d_call: TRBD2

cdr3_nt: TGTGCCAGCAAGGCTAGCGGGGGGCCCTGGGATACGCAGTATTTT
cdr3_aa: CASKASGGPWDTQYF
clone_size: few
v_call: TRBV25-1
j_call: TRBJ2-3
d_call: TRBD2

cdr3_nt: TGTGCCAGCAGCCCTAGTGGGGCAGGGTGGGGCACCGGGGAGCTGTTTTTT
cdr3_aa: CASSPSGAGWGTGELFF
clone_size: many
v_call: TRBV11-2
j_call: TRBJ2-2
d_call: NA

cdr3_nt: TGTGCCAGCAGAGACCGGGACAGATCCCCTCTCTATGGCTACACCTTC
cdr3_aa: CASRDRDRSPLYGYTF
clone_size: many
v_call: TRBV2
j_call: TRBJ1-2
d_call: TRBD1

cdr3_nt: TGTGCCAGCAGCAAACAGGGCTGGAATGAGCAGTTCTTC
cdr3_aa: CASSKQGWNEQFF
clone_size: many
v_call: TRBV21-1
j_call: TRBJ2-1
d_call: NA

cdr3_nt: TGTGCCATCGGCCAGCGGGGGGGCAATGAGCAGTTCTTC
cdr3_aa: CAIGQRGGNEQFF
clone_size: many
v_call: TRBV10-3
j_call: TRBJ2-1
d_call: TRBD2

cdr3_nt: TGTGCCAGCAGCCGGACAGGGTCGGACACCGGGGAGCTGTTTTTT
cdr3_aa: CASSRTGSDTGELFF
clone_size: many
v_call: TRBV11-2
j_call: TRBJ2-2
d_call: TRBD1

cdr3_nt: TGTGCCAGCAGCCAAGATATGAGCGGGGTCCAAGAGACCCAGTACTTC
cdr3_aa: CASSQDMSGVQETQYF
clone_size: many
v_call: TRBV14
j_call: TRBJ2-5
d_call: TRBD2

cdr3_nt: TGCAGTGCTAGGCCCGGTTGGCGGGGGAGCTCCTACGAGCAGTACTTC
cdr3_aa: CSARPGWRGSSYEQYF
clone_size: many
v_call: TRBV20-1
j_call: TRBJ2-7
d_call: TRBD2

cdr3_nt: TGTGCCAGCAGCGTAGGTAGCGGGGGGGCCGTTGAGCAGTTCTTC
cdr3_aa: CASSVGSGGAVEQFF
clone_size: NA
v_call: TRBV9
j_call: TRBJ2-1
d_call: TRBD2

cdr3_nt: TGTGCCAGCAGCTTCACCGGGTACCCCTCAAAACTGAATACGCAGTATTTT
cdr3_aa: CASSFTGYPSKLNTQYF
clone_size: NA
v_call: TRBV7-9
j_call: TRBJ2-3
d_call: NA

cdr3_nt: TGTGCCAGCAGTTACTCGGGCGGGAGTATCGAAAAACTGTTTTTT
cdr3_aa: CASSYSGGSIEKLFF
clone_size: many
v_call: TRBV6-5
j_call: TRBJ1-4
d_call: NA

cdr3_nt: TGTGCCAGCCGCAGAGGACAGAGAGAGACCCAGTACTTC
cdr3_aa: CASRRGQRETQYF
clone_size: many
v_call: TRBV12-3/TRBV12-4
j_call: TRBJ2-5
d_call: NA

cdr3_nt: TGTGCCAGCGGATCCTCGCCGACAGATACGCAGTATTTT
cdr3_aa: CASGSSPTDTQYF
clone_size: NA
v_call: TRBV9
j_call: TRBJ2-3
d_call: NA

cdr3_nt: TGTGCCAGCAGTCGGAGCGGGGGATGGACCGGGGAGCTGTTTTTT
cdr3_aa: CASSRSGGWTGELFF
clone_size: many
v_call: TRBV27
j_call: TRBJ2-2
d_call: TRBD2

cdr3_nt: TGTGCCAGCAGTTTTTTCCAGCCACTCCAAGAGACCCAGTACTTC
cdr3_aa: CASSFFQPLQETQYF
clone_size: many
v_call: TRBV27
j_call: TRBJ2-5
d_call: NA

cdr3_nt: TGCGCCAGCAGTCATCGGGGGGGGGGCCATGGAGATACGCAGTATTTT
cdr3_aa: CASSHRGGGHGDTQYF
clone_size: many
v_call: TRBV23-1
j_call: TRBJ2-3
d_call: TRBD2

cdr3_nt: TGTGCCAGTACCACCGGTCCACTCCAAGACTATAGCAATGAGCAGTTCTTC
cdr3_aa: CASTTGPLQDYSNEQFF
clone_size: many
v_call: TRBV19
j_call: TRBJ2-1
d_call: NA

cdr3_nt: TGCGCCAGCAGCTTGGCTCCTAGCGGGGGGACCTTCACCGGGGAGCTGTTTTTT
cdr3_aa: CASSLAPSGGTFTGELFF
clone_size: many
v_call: TRBV5-1
j_call: TRBJ2-2
d_call: TRBD2

cdr3_nt: TGCAGCGTTCTTTACCGTTACGAGCAGTACTTC
cdr3_aa: CSVLYRYEQYF
clone_size: many
v_call: TRBV29-1
j_call: TRBJ2-7
d_call: NA

cdr3_nt: TGTGCCAGCAGTTACTCGAGGTTGAGACAGAATAATTCACCCCTCCACTTT
cdr3_aa: CASSYSRLRQNNSPLHF
clone_size: many
v_call: TRBV6-8
j_call: TRBJ1-6
d_call: NA

cdr3_nt: TGTGCCAGCAGCCCCGGGCCCGGACAGATTACCGATGAGCAGTTCTTC
cdr3_aa: CASSPGPGQITDEQFF
clone_size: NA
v_call: TRBV11-1
j_call: TRBJ2-1
d_call: NA

cdr3_nt: TGTGCCTCCGAGGCCGACACTTATCGAGAGACCCAGTACTTC
cdr3_aa: CASEADTYRETQYF
clone_size: many
v_call: TRBV2
j_call: TRBJ2-5
d_call: NA